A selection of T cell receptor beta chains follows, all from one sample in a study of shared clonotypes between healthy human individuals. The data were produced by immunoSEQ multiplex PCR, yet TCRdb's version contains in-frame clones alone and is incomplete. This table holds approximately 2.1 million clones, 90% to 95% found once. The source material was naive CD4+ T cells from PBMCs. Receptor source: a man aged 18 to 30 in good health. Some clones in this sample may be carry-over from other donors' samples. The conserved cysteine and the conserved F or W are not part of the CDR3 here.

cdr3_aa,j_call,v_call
ASRPTGGGEQF,TRBJ2-1,TRBV27
ASSQDPGRYGYT,TRBJ1-2,TRBV4-1
ASSPRGIDNNEQF,TRBJ2-1,TRBV7-3
ASSLVVGSYNEQF,TRBJ2-1,TRBV5-1
AWSVTGISYEQY,TRBJ2-7,TRBV30
ASSPEKTLFSGNTIY,TRBJ1-3,TRBV18
ASREGQGGQPQH,TRBJ1-5,TRBV6-1
ASSVAAGEGNTIY,TRBJ1-3,TRBV9
AISVAGIDYEQY,TRBJ2-7,TRBV10-3
ASSLVWGPGANVLT,TRBJ2-6,TRBV7-2
ASSPRLAGTDTQY,TRBJ2-3,TRBV9
ASSRGTGSNEQF,TRBJ2-1,TRBV11-2
SVEWGLREQY,TRBJ2-7,TRBV29-1
ASSLFLPGPDTQY,TRBJ2-3,TRBV11-2
ASSQGLVYEQY,TRBJ2-7,TRBV14
ASSFRQHTEAF,TRBJ1-1,TRBV28
ASSIRVRTEAF,TRBJ1-1,TRBV19